This T cell receptor (beta chain) originates from a study of T cells after yellow fever vaccination. Study-wide results and limits: Of the clonotypes, a small share occurred in both CD4 and CD8 compartments. Abundant bulk-derived clonotypes could contaminate FACS-sorted repertoires.

V was clipped by 3 bases and J by 1 base; unmatched bases: 5. Germline CDR1 reads LGHNA; CDR2 reads YSLEER. The CDR3 extends over 16 amino acids. Remarks on this clonotype: The antigen is undetermined.

MiXCR, run by TCRdb on the 5' RACE reads, gives a single entry per CDR3 protein. The sample records approximately 550,000 distinct CDR3 sequences, approximately 21% being singletons. The clonotype originates from a man aged 30-40 years who received the YFV17D yellow fever vaccine. The rearrangement joins TRBV4-3 to TRBJ2-3, with 9 nucleotides matching TRBD2. The starting material was PBMCs, obtained 15 days after the yellow fever booster vaccination. Here the CDR3 reads CASSHGAGGGTDTQYF. The CDR3 nucleotides are TGCGCCAGCAGCCACGGTGCGGGAGGGGGCACAGATACGCAGTATTTT.